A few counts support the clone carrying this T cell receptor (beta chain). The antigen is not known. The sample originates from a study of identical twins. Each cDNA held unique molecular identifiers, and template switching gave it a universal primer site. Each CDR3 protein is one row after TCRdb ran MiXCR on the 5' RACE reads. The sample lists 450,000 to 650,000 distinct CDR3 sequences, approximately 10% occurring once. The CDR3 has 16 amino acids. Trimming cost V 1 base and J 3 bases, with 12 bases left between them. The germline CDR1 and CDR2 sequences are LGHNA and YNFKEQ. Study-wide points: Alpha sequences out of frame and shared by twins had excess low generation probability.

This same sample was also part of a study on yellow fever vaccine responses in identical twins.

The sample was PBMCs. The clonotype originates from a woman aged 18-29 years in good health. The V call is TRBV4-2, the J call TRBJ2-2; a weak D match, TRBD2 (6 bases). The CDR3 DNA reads TGTGCCAGCAGCCAAGTCCGGGACTGGGACACCGGGGAGCTGTTTTTT. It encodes CASSQVRDWDTGELFF.